A selection of T cell receptor beta chains follows, all from one sample in a study of blood T cell repertoires in COVID-19. Some clones are missing from TCRdb's copy, which holds only in-frame ones; the method was immunoSEQ multiplex PCR. The sample lists about 210,000 clones, around nine tenths occurring once. The source material was PBMCs or T cells enriched from blood (not recorded which). The receptors were sampled from a woman aged 30 to 39 who had been exposed to COVID-19. The CDR3 runs from the conserved cysteine through the conserved F or W. Each record gives: J gene, clone size, V gene, D gene, CDR3 protein, CDR3 DNA. A D gene is named only where the DNA matches it firmly. Clone sizes are given selectively: once, few, many, or a class where the clone is expanded.

>TRBJ2-2|few|TRBV7-9|TRBD2
CASSRPGLAPGELFF
TGTGCCAGCAGTAGACCGGGACTAGCACCCGGGGAGCTGTTTTTT
>TRBJ2-7|once|TRBV29-1|TRBD1
CSVRSDRVRGEQYF
TGCAGCGTTAGATCGGACAGGGTCAGGGGCGAGCAGTACTTC
>TRBJ2-5|-|TRBV9|TRBD2
CASSVGLGGGAVKETQYF
TGTGCCAGCAGCGTAGGATTGGGCGGGGGGGCAGTGAAAGAGACCCAGTACTTC
>TRBJ1-1|once|TRBV11-3|TRBD1
CASSFTGQGEAFF
TGTGCCAGCAGCTTTACGGGACAGGGAGAAGCTTTCTTT
>TRBJ1-2|-|TRBV19|TRBD1
CASSPRTGGFNYGYTF
TGTGCCAGTAGCCCCAGGACAGGGGGTTTTAACTATGGCTACACCTTC
>TRBJ2-7|-|TRBV18|TRBD1
CASSPRDSYYEQYF
TGTGCCAGCTCACCCAGGGACAGCTACTACGAGCAGTACTTC
>TRBJ1-2|-|TRBV7-9|TRBD1
CASSPADREGNGYTF
TGTGCCAGCAGCCCGGCGGACAGGGAGGGGAATGGCTACACCTTC
>TRBJ2-7|-|TRBV30|TRBD1
CAWSAPGQGYEQYF
TGTGCCTGGAGTGCTCCGGGACAGGGTTACGAGCAGTACTTC
>TRBJ2-1|-|TRBV19|-
CASTDLGQYNEQFF
TGTGCCAGTACGGACCTTGGACAGTACAATGAGCAGTTCTTC
>TRBJ2-2|-|TRBV6-5|-
CASSPDRPTGELFF
TGTGCCAGCAGTCCCGACAGACCCACCGGGGAGCTGTTTTTT
>TRBJ2-1|once|TRBV7-7|TRBD1
CASSLTGGDSNEQFF
TGTGCCAGCAGCTTGACAGGGGGCGACTCCAATGAGCAGTTCTTC
>TRBJ2-7|-|TRBV7-2|TRBD2
CASDRLAGGAYEQYF
TGTGCCAGCGACCGACTAGCGGGGGGAGCCTACGAGCAGTACTTC
>TRBJ2-2|-|TRBV7-3|TRBD2
CASSLNSGGDTGELFF
TGTGCCAGCAGCTTGAATAGCGGGGGAGACACCGGGGAGCTGTTTTTT
>TRBJ1-2|few|TRBV18|-
CASSLRASLYGYTF
TGTGCCAGCTCACTGCGGGCCAGCCTCTATGGCTACACCTTC